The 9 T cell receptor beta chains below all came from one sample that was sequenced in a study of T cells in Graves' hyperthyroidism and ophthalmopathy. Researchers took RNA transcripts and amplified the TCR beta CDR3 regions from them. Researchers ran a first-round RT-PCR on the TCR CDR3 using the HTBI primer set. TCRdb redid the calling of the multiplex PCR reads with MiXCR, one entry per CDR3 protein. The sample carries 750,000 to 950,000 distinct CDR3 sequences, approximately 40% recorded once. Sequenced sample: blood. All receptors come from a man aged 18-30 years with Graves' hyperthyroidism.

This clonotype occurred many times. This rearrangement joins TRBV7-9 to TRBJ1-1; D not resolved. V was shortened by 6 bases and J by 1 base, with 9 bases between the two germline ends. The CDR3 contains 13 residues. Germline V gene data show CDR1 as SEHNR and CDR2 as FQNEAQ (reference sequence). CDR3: CASSSEGNTEAFF. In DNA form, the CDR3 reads TGTGCCAGCAGTTCAGAAGGGAACACTGAAGCTTTCTTT.

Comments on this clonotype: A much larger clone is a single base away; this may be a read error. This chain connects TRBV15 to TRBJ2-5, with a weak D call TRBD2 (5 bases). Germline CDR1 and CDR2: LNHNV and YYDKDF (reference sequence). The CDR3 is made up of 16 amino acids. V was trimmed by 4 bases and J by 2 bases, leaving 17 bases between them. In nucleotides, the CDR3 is TGTGCCACCAGCATAGATCAGGCCCGGAGGCAAGAGACCCAGTACTTC. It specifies CATSIDQARRQETQYF.

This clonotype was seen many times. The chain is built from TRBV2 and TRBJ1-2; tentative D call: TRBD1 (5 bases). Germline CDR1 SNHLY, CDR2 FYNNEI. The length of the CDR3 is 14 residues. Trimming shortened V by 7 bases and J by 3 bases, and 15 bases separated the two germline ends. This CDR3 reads CASMRGRADYGYTF. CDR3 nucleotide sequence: TGTGCCAGCATGAGGGGCAGGGCAGACTATGGCTACACCTTC.

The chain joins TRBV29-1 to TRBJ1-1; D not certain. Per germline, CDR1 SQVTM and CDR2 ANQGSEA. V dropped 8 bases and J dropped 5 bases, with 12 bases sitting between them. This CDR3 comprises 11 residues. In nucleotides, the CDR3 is TGCAGCATCAGACTAAGGACTGAAGCTTTCTTT. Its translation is CSIRLRTEAFF.

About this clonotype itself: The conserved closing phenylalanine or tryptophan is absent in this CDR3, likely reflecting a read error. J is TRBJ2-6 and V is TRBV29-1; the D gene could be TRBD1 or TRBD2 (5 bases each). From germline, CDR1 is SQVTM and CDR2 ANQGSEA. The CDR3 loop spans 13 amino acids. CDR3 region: CSVDGHGANILTL. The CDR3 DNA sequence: TGCAGCGTTGATGGGCACGGGGCCAACATCCTGACTCTC.

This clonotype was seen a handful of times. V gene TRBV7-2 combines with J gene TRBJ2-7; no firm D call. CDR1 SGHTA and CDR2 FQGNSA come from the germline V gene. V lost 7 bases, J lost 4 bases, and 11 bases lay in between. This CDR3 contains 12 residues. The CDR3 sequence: CASNHAEYEQYF. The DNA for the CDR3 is TGTGCCAGCAACCACGCGGAATACGAGCAGTACTTC.

CDR3: CASSIGPAGGRNQPQHF. CDR3 nucleotides: TGTGCCAGTAGTATAGGTCCGGCAGGGGGTCGCAATCAGCCCCAGCATTTT. V gene TRBV19 combines with J gene TRBJ1-5; 7 bases fit TRBD1. The V gene end was trimmed by 1 base and the J gene end by 2 bases; junction bases not matched to a gene: 8. The CDR3 sequence is 17 residues long. CDR1 and CDR2 from the germline V gene are LNHDA and SQIVND (reference sequence).

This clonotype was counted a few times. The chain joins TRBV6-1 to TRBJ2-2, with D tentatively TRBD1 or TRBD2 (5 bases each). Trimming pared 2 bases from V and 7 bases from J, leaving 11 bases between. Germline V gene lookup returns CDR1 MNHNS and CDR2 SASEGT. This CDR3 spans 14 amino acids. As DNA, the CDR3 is TGTGCCAGCAGTGAAAGGGGAGACGGCGGGGAGCTGTTTTTT. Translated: CASSERGDGGELFF.

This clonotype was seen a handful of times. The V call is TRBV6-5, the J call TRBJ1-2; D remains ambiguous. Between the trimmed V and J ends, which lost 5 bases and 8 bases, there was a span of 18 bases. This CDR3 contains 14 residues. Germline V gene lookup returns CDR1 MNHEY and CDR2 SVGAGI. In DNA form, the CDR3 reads TGTGCCAGCAGTGAGAGACGGGCCGCTGAGGGCTACACCTTC. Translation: CASSERRAAEGYTF.